Listed here are 16 T cell receptor beta chains from one sample, sequenced in a study of radiation and T cells in renal cell carcinoma. As for time point: baseline pretreatment blood. Treatment of the sample: 15 Gy SBRT to primary tumor, nephrectomy 4 weeks later. The assay was immunoSEQ multiplex PCR, and TCRdb's table has in-frame clones only and misses some. The top ten clones hold roughly 23% of a sample with 110,000 to 150,000 clones, less than 90% of them seen once. The sequenced sample was blood, obtained from a patient whose treatment included radiotherapy and nephrectomy. The receptors shown here come from a woman between 45 and 65 years old with renal cell carcinoma.

CDR3 coding DNA: TGTGCCAGCAGCTTGAACTTCGACGGAGTGGGGTCCTACGAGCAGTACTTC. Encoded protein: CASSLNFDGVGSYEQYF. V usage is TRBV5-4 and J usage is TRBJ2-7, with D unclear. Trimming stripped 1 base from V and 1 base from J, with 18 bases between. The CDR3 extends over 17 amino acids. Germline lookup yields CDR1 SGHNT and CDR2 YYREEE (reference sequence).

V gene TRBV28 combines with J gene TRBJ2-7; 7 positions agree with TRBD1. Per the germline V gene, CDR1 is MDHEN and CDR2 is SYDVKM. J was trimmed by 7 bases and V by 5 bases; bases with no gene match: 5. The CDR3 covers 12 residues. The CDR3 nucleotides are TGTGCCAGCAGTCCGGACAGGTGGGAGCAGTACTTC. It translates to CASSPDRWEQYF.

The chain uses TRBV4-1 and TRBJ1-2, with unresolved D. Germline lookup yields CDR1 MGHRA and CDR2 YSYEKL. Trimming pared 0 bases from V and 4 bases from J, leaving 9 bases between. The CDR3 extends over 14 amino acids. Here the CDR3 DNA reads TGCGCCAGCAGCCAAGACGACAAGATCTATGGCTACACCTTC. This encodes CASSQDDKIYGYTF.

The CDR3 DNA follows: TGCGCCAGCAGCTCGGCGGGAGAGTTCACTGAAGCTTTCTTT. It specifies CASSSAGEFTEAFF. The chain carries TRBV5-1 and TRBJ1-1; no definite D call. This CDR3 spans 14 amino acids. Germline values: CDR1 SGHRS, CDR2 YFSETQ. V was pared by 3 bases and J by 4 bases, with 13 bases between.

CDR3 in DNA: TGTGCCATCAGTGGTCGACAGGGAGGACAGTCGACTAATGAAAAACTGTTTTTT. This sequence encodes CAISGRQGGQSTNEKLFF. The chain employs TRBV10-3 and TRBJ1-4, with 7 bases that match TRBD1. CDR1 and CDR2 from the germline V gene are ENHRY and SYGVKD. This CDR3 is 18 amino acids long. The V and J ends lost 4 bases and 2 bases, in that order; junction bases with no gene match: 13.

This rearrangement joins TRBV9 to TRBJ2-1; 10 positions match TRBD1. V lost 3 bases and J lost 9; bases outside the gene matches: 9. CDR3 length: 15 residues. Germline assignment: CDR1 SGDLS and CDR2 YYNGEE. As DNA, the CDR3 is TGTGCCAGCAGCGCGACCAGACAGGGGGCGTCTGAGCAGTTCTTC. This codes for CASSATRQGASEQFF.

The chain recombines TRBV28 with TRBJ1-2, with 8 positions matching TRBD1. Germline assignment: CDR1 MDHEN and CDR2 SYDVKM. The V gene end was trimmed by 6 bases and the J gene end by 7 bases; junction bases not matched to a gene: 7. This CDR3 region has 13 residues. CDR3 bases: TGTGCCAGCAGGACAGGGGACGAGGGTGGCTACACCTTC. This translates into CASRTGDEGGYTF.

This clone was recorded only once. The chain links TRBV10-3 to TRBJ1-4; D remains ambiguous. This CDR3 contains 13 residues. Germline CDR1 reads ENHRY; CDR2 reads SYGVKD. Trimming pared 6 bases from V and 7 bases from J, leaving 12 bases between. The CDR3 nucleotides are TGTGCCATCAGCCTGGGCCGCGGTGAAAAACTGTTTTTT. Its translation is CAISLGRGEKLFF.

The CDR3, as DNA: TGTGCCAGCAGCCAAGATCGGATCGCGCTGGGGTATGGCTACACCTTC. Its protein product is CASSQDRIALGYGYTF. V gene TRBV14 combines with J gene TRBJ1-2, with unresolved D. V dropped 0 bases and J dropped 5 bases, with 16 bases sitting between them. CDR1 and CDR2 from the germline V gene are SGHDN and FVKESK. The CDR3 has 16 amino acids.

The chain combines TRBV6-5 with TRBJ1-5, with D possibly TRBD1 on 6 matching bases. Germline CDR1 is MNHEY and CDR2 is SVGAGI. This CDR3 is built from 15 residues. V lost 6 bases and J lost 6, with 18 bases in between. The CDR3 sequence: CASSARGGSVQPQHF. The CDR3 coding sequence is TGTGCCAGCAGCGCTCGGGGGGGCTCAGTTCAGCCCCAGCATTTT.

This chain links TRBV18 with TRBJ1-5, with D hard to call. The CDR3 has 13 residues. CDR1 and CDR2 from the germline V gene are KGHSH and LQKENI. V lost 0 bases to trimming and J lost 3 bases, with 3 bases between them. CDR3 nucleotides: TGTGCCAGCTCACCACCGAACAATCAGCCCCAGCATTTT. Its protein product is CASSPPNNQPQHF.

The chain combines TRBV7-6 with TRBJ2-5; D is undetermined. Germline loops: CDR1 SGHVS, CDR2 FNYEAQ. The CDR3 consists of 13 residues. Deletions cut 4 bases from V and 5 bases from J, with 11 bases between. CDR3 nucleotides: TGTGCCAGCAGCTCGAACTGGCGGGAGACCCAGTACTTC. Its protein is CASSSNWRETQYF.

This clone was detected a few times. At the DNA level, this CDR3 is encoded by other sequences in the same sample as well. CDR3 region: CASSLGYEQYF. CDR3 in DNA: TGCGCCAGCAGCTTGGGATACGAGCAGTACTTC. This rearrangement joins TRBV5-1 to TRBJ2-7; D call uncertain. The CDR3 is 11 amino acids. The germline V and J ends were trimmed by 0 bases and 4 bases, with 2 bases remaining between them. Germline-derived CDR1 and CDR2 are SGHRS and YFSETQ.

The V gene is TRBV7-2, the J gene TRBJ1-5; the D is unclear. V lost 4 bases and J lost 6, with 22 bases in between. The V gene's germline CDR1 is SGHTA and CDR2 FQGNSA. This CDR3 has 17 residues. DNA of the CDR3: TGTGCCAGCAGCTGGGCGGCTTACCAAGCCGCCGGTCAGCCCCAGCATTTT. This translates into CASSWAAYQAAGQPQHF.

The rearrangement links TRBV5-8 to TRBJ2-5; TRBD2 matches at 12 bases. Losses at the gene ends were 4 bases for V and 5 bases for J; bases not matched to a gene: 18. Germline CDR1 SGHTS, CDR2 YDEGEE. The CDR3 runs to 19 residues. The CDR3 DNA reads as TGTGCCAGCAGCCTCGCGTTCTTGACTAGCGGGGGAGCCATGGAGACCCAGTACTTC. It is translated as CASSLAFLTSGGAMETQYF. Full variable domain (missing parts from reference TRBV5-8 and TRBJ2-5): EAGVTQSPTHLIKTRGQQATLRCSPISGHTSVYWYQQALGLGLQFLLWYDEGEERNRGNFPPRFSGRQFPNYSSELNVNALELEDSALYLCASSLAFLTSGGAMETQYFGPGTRLLVL.

CDR3 residues: CASSGVRVVEETQYF. As DNA, the CDR3 is TGTGCCAGCAGCGGCGTTAGGGTAGTGGAAGAGACCCAGTACTTC. V usage is TRBV21-1 and J usage is TRBJ2-5. TRBV21-1 is recorded as a pseudogene. This CDR3 is 15 amino acids long.